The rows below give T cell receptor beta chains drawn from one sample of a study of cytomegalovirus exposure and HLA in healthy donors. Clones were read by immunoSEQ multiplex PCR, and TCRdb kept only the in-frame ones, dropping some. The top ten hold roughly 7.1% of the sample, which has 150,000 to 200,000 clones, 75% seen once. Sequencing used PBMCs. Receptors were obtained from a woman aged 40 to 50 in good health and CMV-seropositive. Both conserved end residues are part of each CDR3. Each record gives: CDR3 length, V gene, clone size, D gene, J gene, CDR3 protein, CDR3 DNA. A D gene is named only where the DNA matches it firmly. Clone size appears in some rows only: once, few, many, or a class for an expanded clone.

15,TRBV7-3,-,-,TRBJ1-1,CASSLGSVPNTEAFF,TGTGCCAGCAGCTTAGGCTCAGTACCTAACACTGAAGCTTTCTTT
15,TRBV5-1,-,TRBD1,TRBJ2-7,CASSLDGTETYEQYF,TGCGCCAGCAGCTTGGACGGGACAGAGACTTACGAGCAGTACTTC
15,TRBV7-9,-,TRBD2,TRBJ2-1,CASSSSTSGVYEQFF,TGTGCCAGCAGCTCTTCGACTAGCGGGGTATATGAGCAGTTCTTC
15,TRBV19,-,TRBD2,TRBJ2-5,CASSIPGTSRETQYF,TGTGCCAGTAGTATCCCCGGGACTAGCCGTGAGACCCAGTACTTC
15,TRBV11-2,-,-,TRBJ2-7,CASSANTGSSYEQYF,TGTGCCAGCAGCGCCAATACAGGGAGCTCCTACGAGCAGTACTTC
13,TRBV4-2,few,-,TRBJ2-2,CASSQDLSGELFF,TGTGCCAGCAGCCAAGATCTTTCCGGGGAGCTGTTTTTT
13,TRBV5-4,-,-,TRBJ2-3,CASSRDSTDTQYF,TGTGCCAGCAGCCGGGACTCCACAGATACGCAGTATTTT
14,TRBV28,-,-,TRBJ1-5,CASSPATGNQPQHF,TGTGCCAGCAGTCCAGCAACGGGGAATCAGCCCCAGCATTTT
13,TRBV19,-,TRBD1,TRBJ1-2,CASRGDRAYGYTF,TGTGCCAGTAGAGGAGACAGGGCATATGGCTACACCTTC
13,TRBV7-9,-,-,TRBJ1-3,CASGGGGGNTIYF,TGTGCCAGCGGAGGGGGGGGCGGAAACACCATATATTTT
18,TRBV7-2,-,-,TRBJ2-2,CASSLDPTGLGTTGELFF,TGTGCCAGCAGCTTAGATCCGACAGGGTTGGGGACTACCGGGGAGCTGTTTTTT
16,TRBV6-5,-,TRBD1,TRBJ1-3,CASSYSLQGNGNTIYF,TGTGCCAGCAGTTACTCTTTACAGGGGAATGGAAACACCATATATTTT
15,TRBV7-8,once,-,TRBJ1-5,CASSFGEGTNQPQHF,TGTGCCAGCAGCTTCGGCGAGGGCACCAATCAGCCCCAGCATTTT
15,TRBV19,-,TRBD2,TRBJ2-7,CASSPGAGDYYEQYF,TGTGCCAGTAGTCCGGGAGCGGGGGATTATTACGAGCAGTACTTC
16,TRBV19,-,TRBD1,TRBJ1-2,CASSVPSGTGSEGYTF,TGTGCCAGTAGTGTACCCTCCGGGACAGGGTCGGAGGGCTACACCTTC
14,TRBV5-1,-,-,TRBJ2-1,CASSAGLIFDEQFF,TGCGCCAGCAGCGCCGGACTAATTTTCGATGAGCAGTTCTTC
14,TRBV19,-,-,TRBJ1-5,CASNLRGGNQPQHF,TGTGCCAGTAACCTCCGGGGAGGTAATCAGCCCCAGCATTTT
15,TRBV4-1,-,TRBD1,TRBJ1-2,CASSQIRTGDYGYTF,TGCGCCAGCAGCCAAATCCGGACAGGGGATTATGGCTACACCTTC
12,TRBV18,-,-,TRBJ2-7,CASMTVIYEQYF,TGTGCCAGCATGACAGTTATCTACGAGCAGTACTTC
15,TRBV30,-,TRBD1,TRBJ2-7,CAWSSFRDREYEQYF,TGTGCCTGGAGCTCATTCCGGGACAGGGAATACGAGCAGTACTTC
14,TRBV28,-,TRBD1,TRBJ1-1,CASSWTGYYTEAFF,TGTGCCAGCAGTTGGACAGGGTATTACACTGAAGCTTTCTTT
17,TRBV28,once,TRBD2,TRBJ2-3,CASSPSLLAGHTDTQYF,TGTGCCAGCAGTCCATCCCTACTAGCGGGCCACACAGATACGCAGTATTTT
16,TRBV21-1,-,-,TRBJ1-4,CASSKELHRSNEKLFF,TGTGCCAGCAGCAAAGAACTCCACCGGTCTAATGAAAAACTGTTTTTT
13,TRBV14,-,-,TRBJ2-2,CASSAIRGGELFF,TGTGCCAGCAGCGCAATTAGGGGCGGGGAGCTGTTTTTT
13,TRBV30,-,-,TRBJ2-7,CAWTSDYSYEQYF,TGTGCCTGGACCTCGGACTATTCCTACGAGCAGTACTTC
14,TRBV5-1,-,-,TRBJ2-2,CASSRGHANGELFF,TGCGCCAGCAGCCGGGGACACGCCAACGGGGAGCTGTTTTTT
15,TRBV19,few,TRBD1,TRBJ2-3,CASSTTGGDAATQYF,TGTGCCAGTAGTACGACAGGGGGCGACGCGGCTACGCAGTATTTT
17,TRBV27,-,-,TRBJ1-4,CASSLVSSGGRIEKLFF,TGTGCCAGCAGTTTAGTCTCTTCCGGGGGGCGCATTGAAAAACTGTTTTTT
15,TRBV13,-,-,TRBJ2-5,CASSKDSVRDGTQYF,TGTGCCAGCAGCAAAGACAGCGTTCGTGACGGGACCCAGTACTTC
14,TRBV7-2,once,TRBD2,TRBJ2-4,CASGGGAVKNIQYF,TGTGCCTCCGGCGGGGGTGCGGTCAAAAACATTCAGTACTTC
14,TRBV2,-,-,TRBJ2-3,CASRPLQGTDTQYF,TGTGCCAGCAGACCTCTACAGGGTACAGATACGCAGTATTTT
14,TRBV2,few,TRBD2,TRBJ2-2,CASSPERGTGELFF,TGTGCCAGCAGTCCAGAGCGGGGCACCGGGGAGCTGTTTTTT
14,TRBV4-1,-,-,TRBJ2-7,CASSQDRAAGEQYF,TGCGCCAGCAGCCAAGACAGGGCCGCGGGGGAGCAGTACTTC
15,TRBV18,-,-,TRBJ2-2,CASSPPATSAGELFF,TGTGCCAGCTCACCACCCGCCACCTCAGCCGGGGAGCTGTTTTTT
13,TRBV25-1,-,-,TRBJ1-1,CASRREVVAEAFF,TGTGCCAGCAGGCGGGAAGTGGTGGCTGAAGCTTTCTTT
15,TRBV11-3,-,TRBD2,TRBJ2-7,CASSNRLAGAGEQYF,TGTGCCAGCAGCAACCGACTAGCGGGAGCTGGAGAGCAGTACTTC
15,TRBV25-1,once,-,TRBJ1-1,CASSEKFGGAGEAFF,TGTGCCAGCAGTGAGAAATTCGGGGGGGCAGGTGAAGCTTTCTTT
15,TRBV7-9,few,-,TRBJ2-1,CASSPGGALHNEQFF,TGTGCCAGCAGCCCCGGAGGGGCCCTGCACAATGAGCAGTTCTTC
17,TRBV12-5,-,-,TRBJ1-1,CASGLSRPGPLPTEAFF,TGTGCTAGTGGTTTGTCGCGCCCAGGGCCCCTTCCCACTGAAGCTTTCTTT
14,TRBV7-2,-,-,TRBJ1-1,CASSLRVQGTEAFF,TGTGCCAGCAGCTTAAGAGTTCAGGGCACTGAAGCTTTCTTT
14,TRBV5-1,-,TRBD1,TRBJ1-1,CASSATGGRTEAFF,TGCGCCAGCAGCGCCACAGGGGGAAGGACTGAAGCTTTCTTT
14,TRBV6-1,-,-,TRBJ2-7,CASSHTAKPYEQYF,TGTGCCAGCAGCCATACAGCAAAACCCTACGAGCAGTACTTC
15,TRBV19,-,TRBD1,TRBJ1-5,CASSKDRGGNQPQHF,TGTGCCAGTAGTAAGGACAGGGGTGGTAATCAGCCCCAGCATTTT
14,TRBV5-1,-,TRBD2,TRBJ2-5,CASSAGGPGETQYF,TGCGCCAGCAGCGCGGGAGGGCCTGGGGAGACCCAGTACTTC
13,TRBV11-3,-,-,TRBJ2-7,CASSRGQGLEQYF,TGTGCCAGCAGCCGTGGCCAGGGGCTAGAGCAGTACTTC
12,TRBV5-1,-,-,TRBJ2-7,CASSFTGREQYF,TGCGCCAGCAGCTTTACAGGGCGTGAGCAGTACTTC
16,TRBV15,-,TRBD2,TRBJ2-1,CATSRSSGTSHNEQFF,TGTGCCACCAGCAGATCTTCCGGGACTAGCCACAATGAGCAGTTCTTC
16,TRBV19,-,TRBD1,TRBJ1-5,CASSSPRDRGNQPQHF,TGTGCCAGTAGTTCGCCCCGGGACAGGGGGAATCAGCCCCAGCATTTT
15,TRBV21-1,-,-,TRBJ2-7,CASSDRDRMLYEQYF,TGTGCCAGCAGCGACCGGGACAGGATGCTCTACGAGCAGTACTTC
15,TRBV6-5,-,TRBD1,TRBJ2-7,CASSLGQGRPYEQYF,TGTGCCAGCAGTTTGGGACAGGGAAGACCCTACGAGCAGTACTTC
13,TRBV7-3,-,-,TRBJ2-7,CASSSEQGYEQYF,TGTGCCAGCAGCTCGGAACAGGGATACGAGCAGTACTTC
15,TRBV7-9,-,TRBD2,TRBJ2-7,CASSLGSSGTYEQYF,TGTGCCAGCAGCCTCGGCTCTAGCGGCACCTACGAGCAGTACTTC